The TCR beta chain described here comes from a study of cytomegalovirus exposure and HLA in healthy donors. Study observations and caveats: Testing in vitro showed three CMV-associated chains specific for CMV antigens.

With respect to this clone: Its antigen is unknown.

The PCR ran on 60 Vbeta and 13 Jbeta primers. Sequencing was performed with immunoSEQ multiplex PCR; in TCRdb, only in-frame clones are kept and a portion is missing. The table has about 130,000 clones, 10% seen once. The sequence derives from a woman between 18 and 30 years old in good health and CMV-seropositive. Sequencing was carried out using PBMCs.

The DNA for the CDR3 is TGCGCCAGCAGTGAGCCACAGGGATTTGGTGAAAAACTGTTTTTT. The encoded protein is CASSEPQGFGEKLFF. The chain carries TRBV10-2 and TRBJ1-4, with TRBD1 as a possible D gene (6 bases). Trimming stripped 2 bases from V and 7 bases from J, with 14 bases between. The CDR3 sequence is 15 residues long. Per the germline V gene, CDR1 is WSHSY and CDR2 is SAAADI.